These T cell receptor beta chains were read from a single sample in a study of cytomegalovirus exposure and HLA in healthy donors. Measured with immunoSEQ multiplex PCR; TCRdb has only the in-frame clones, and not every one. The sample contains about 160,000 clones, 70% to 90% of which appear only once. Sequencing used PBMCs. These receptors originate from a woman younger than 45 in good health and CMV-seronegative. CDR3s include the opening cysteine and the closing phenylalanine or tryptophan. The order of the fields is V gene, clone size, J gene, D gene, CDR3 protein, CDR3 DNA. The D gene is left open where the match is weak. Expanded clones are given a class, and other clones once, few, many or no size at all.

V: TRBV7-9
size: NA
J: TRBJ1-2
D: TRBD1
CDR3: CASSLEWTGANYGYTF
DNA: TGTGCCAGCAGCTTAGAGTGGACAGGAGCAAACTATGGCTACACCTTC

V: TRBV9
size: NA
J: TRBJ2-7
D: NA
CDR3: CASSVAGGMYEQYF
DNA: TGTGCCAGCAGCGTAGCTGGGGGGATGTACGAGCAGTACTTC

V: TRBV5-4
size: NA
J: TRBJ1-1
D: NA
CDR3: CASRPRTEGTEAFF
DNA: TGTGCCAGCAGACCTCGGACGGAGGGTACTGAAGCTTTCTTT

V: TRBV10-3
size: NA
J: TRBJ2-5
D: NA
CDR3: CAISTLEWETQYF
DNA: TGTGCCATCAGTACGTTGGAGTGGGAGACCCAGTACTTC

V: TRBV27
size: NA
J: TRBJ1-5
D: NA
CDR3: CASSPPLFNQPQHF
DNA: TGTGCCAGCAGTCCTCCTCTTTTCAATCAGCCCCAGCATTTT

V: TRBV7-9
size: NA
J: TRBJ1-5
D: NA
CDR3: CASSPADRSNQPQHF
DNA: TGTGCCAGCAGCCCGGCCGACAGAAGCAATCAGCCCCAGCATTTT

V: TRBV5-1
size: NA
J: TRBJ2-5
D: NA
CDR3: CASSLQGPAGGRKETQYF
DNA: TGCGCCAGCAGCTTACAGGGGCCGGCGGGGGGCAGAAAAGAGACCCAGTACTTC

V: TRBV28
size: NA
J: TRBJ2-7
D: TRBD2
CDR3: CASSLLAGGSTYEQYF
DNA: TGTGCCAGCAGTTTACTAGCGGGAGGCTCCACCTACGAGCAGTACTTC

V: TRBV4-3
size: NA
J: TRBJ1-2
D: NA
CDR3: CASSQDRGGWLGYTF
DNA: TGCGCCAGCAGCCAAGATCGAGGAGGCTGGCTTGGCTACACCTTC

V: TRBV30
size: NA
J: TRBJ2-1
D: NA
CDR3: CAWSPLVGVKFF
DNA: TGTGCCTGGAGTCCTTTGGTCGGGGTAAAGTTCTTC

V: TRBV9
size: NA
J: TRBJ2-6
D: NA
CDR3: CASSVTHTGSGANVLTF
DNA: TGTGCCAGCAGCGTAACTCACACAGGGTCCGGGGCCAACGTCCTGACTTTC

V: TRBV7-9
size: NA
J: TRBJ1-4
D: NA
CDR3: CASSRDSTNEKLFF
DNA: TGTGCCAGCAGCCGGGACTCTACTAATGAAAAACTGTTTTTT

V: TRBV6-1
size: NA
J: TRBJ2-1
D: TRBD2
CDR3: CASSDQTSARGNEQFF
DNA: TGTGCCAGCAGTGACCAGACTAGCGCCCGTGGCAATGAGCAGTTCTTC

V: TRBV30
size: NA
J: TRBJ1-3
D: NA
CDR3: CAWSRGGSGNTIYF
DNA: TGTGCCTGGTCGAGGGGGGGCTCTGGAAACACCATATATTTT

V: TRBV2
size: NA
J: TRBJ2-1
D: NA
CDR3: CASRVQGFYNEQFF
DNA: TGTGCCAGCAGGGTACAGGGCTTCTACAATGAGCAGTTCTTC

V: TRBV11-3
size: NA
J: TRBJ2-1
D: TRBD2
CDR3: CASSPTGTSGTNEQFF
DNA: TGTGCCAGCAGCCCCACCGGGACTAGCGGAACCAATGAGCAGTTCTTC

V: TRBV11-2
size: NA
J: TRBJ1-6
D: NA
CDR3: CASSLGWAGANSPLHF
DNA: TGTGCCAGCAGCTTAGGATGGGCGGGAGCTAATTCACCCCTCCACTTT

V: TRBV4-1
size: few
J: TRBJ2-7
D: TRBD2
CDR3: CASSQFPGLAGGYEQYF
DNA: TGCGCCAGCAGCCAATTCCCGGGACTAGCGGGAGGCTACGAGCAGTACTTC

V: TRBV5-4
size: NA
J: TRBJ2-1
D: NA
CDR3: CASSAKGSSYNEQFF
DNA: TGTGCCAGCAGCGCCAAAGGGAGCTCCTACAATGAGCAGTTCTTC

V: TRBV7-9
size: NA
J: TRBJ2-1
D: NA
CDR3: CASSHEAEQFF
DNA: TGTGCCAGCAGCCATGAGGCTGAGCAGTTCTTC

V: TRBV4-1
size: NA
J: TRBJ2-3
D: NA
CDR3: CASSQEWAGSTDTQYF
DNA: TGCGCCAGCAGCCAAGAATGGGCAGGGAGCACAGATACGCAGTATTTT

V: TRBV30
size: NA
J: TRBJ1-4
D: NA
CDR3: CAWTRVANEKLFF
DNA: TGTGCCTGGACCCGCGTAGCTAATGAAAAACTGTTTTTT

V: TRBV6-5
size: NA
J: TRBJ2-1
D: NA
CDR3: CASSYSRPYNEQFF
DNA: TGTGCCAGCAGTTACTCGAGGCCCTACAATGAGCAGTTCTTC

V: TRBV5-1
size: NA
J: TRBJ2-7
D: TRBD1
CDR3: CASTGTGTVHEQYF
DNA: TGCGCCAGCACCGGGACAGGGACTGTCCACGAGCAGTACTTC

V: TRBV28
size: NA
J: TRBJ2-1
D: TRBD2
CDR3: CASTPISGSGDNEQFF
DNA: TGTGCCAGCACCCCGATTAGCGGGAGCGGTGACAATGAGCAGTTCTTC

V: TRBV5-1
size: NA
J: TRBJ1-3
D: NA
CDR3: CASKRGNTIYF
DNA: TGCGCCAGCAAGCGTGGAAACACCATATATTTT

V: TRBV28
size: NA
J: TRBJ1-1
D: NA
CDR3: CASSYSLNTEAFF
DNA: TGTGCCAGCAGTTACTCCCTGAACACTGAAGCTTTCTTT

V: TRBV27
size: NA
J: TRBJ2-7
D: TRBD2
CDR3: CASSLASGSFPEQYF
DNA: TGTGCCAGCAGTTTAGCTAGCGGGAGCTTTCCCGAGCAGTACTTC

V: TRBV7-7
size: once
J: TRBJ2-5
D: TRBD2
CDR3: CASSLTSGHQETQYF
DNA: TGTGCCAGCAGCCTGACTAGCGGTCACCAAGAGACCCAGTACTTC

V: TRBV2
size: NA
J: TRBJ2-7
D: TRBD2
CDR3: CTSGTSSYEQYF
DNA: TGTACTAGCGGGACGAGCTCCTACGAGCAGTACTTC

V: TRBV15
size: NA
J: TRBJ2-7
D: NA
CDR3: CATSRDSVRQYF
DNA: TGTGCCACCAGCAGAGATTCGGTTAGGCAGTACTTC

V: TRBV29-1
size: once
J: TRBJ1-1
D: NA
CDR3: CSASDRLNTEAFF
DNA: TGCAGCGCATCGGACAGACTGAACACTGAAGCTTTCTTT

V: TRBV27
size: NA
J: TRBJ2-1
D: TRBD2
CDR3: CASSLSWAGGRNEQFF
DNA: TGTGCCAGCAGTTTATCGTGGGCGGGAGGGAGGAATGAGCAGTTCTTC

V: TRBV6-6
size: NA
J: TRBJ1-1
D: NA
CDR3: CASSYSGENTEAFF
DNA: TGTGCCAGCAGTTATTCAGGGGAGAACACTGAAGCTTTCTTT

V: TRBV2
size: few
J: TRBJ1-1
D: TRBD1
CDR3: CASSDRQGAGTEAFF
DNA: TGTGCCAGCAGTGACCGGCAGGGGGCCGGCACTGAAGCTTTCTTT

V: TRBV5-6
size: NA
J: TRBJ2-7
D: NA
CDR3: CASSRAQGAYHEQYF
DNA: TGTGCCAGCAGCCGAGCGCAGGGCGCTTACCACGAGCAGTACTTC

V: TRBV7-8
size: once
J: TRBJ1-1
D: TRBD1
CDR3: CASSLGTGTTEAFF
DNA: TGTGCCAGCAGCTTAGGGACAGGGACCACTGAAGCTTTCTTT

V: TRBV25-1
size: NA
J: TRBJ1-6
D: NA
CDR3: CASIVWLDSPLHF
DNA: TGTGCCAGCATCGTATGGCTGGATTCACCCCTCCACTTT

V: TRBV6-1
size: NA
J: TRBJ2-2
D: TRBD2
CDR3: CASSDPGGITGELFF
DNA: TGTGCCAGCAGTGATCCGGGGGGTATCACCGGGGAGCTGTTTTTT

V: TRBV5-1
size: NA
J: TRBJ2-3
D: TRBD2
CDR3: CASSFGLAEPTDTQYF
DNA: TGCGCCAGCAGCTTTGGACTAGCGGAGCCCACAGATACGCAGTATTTT